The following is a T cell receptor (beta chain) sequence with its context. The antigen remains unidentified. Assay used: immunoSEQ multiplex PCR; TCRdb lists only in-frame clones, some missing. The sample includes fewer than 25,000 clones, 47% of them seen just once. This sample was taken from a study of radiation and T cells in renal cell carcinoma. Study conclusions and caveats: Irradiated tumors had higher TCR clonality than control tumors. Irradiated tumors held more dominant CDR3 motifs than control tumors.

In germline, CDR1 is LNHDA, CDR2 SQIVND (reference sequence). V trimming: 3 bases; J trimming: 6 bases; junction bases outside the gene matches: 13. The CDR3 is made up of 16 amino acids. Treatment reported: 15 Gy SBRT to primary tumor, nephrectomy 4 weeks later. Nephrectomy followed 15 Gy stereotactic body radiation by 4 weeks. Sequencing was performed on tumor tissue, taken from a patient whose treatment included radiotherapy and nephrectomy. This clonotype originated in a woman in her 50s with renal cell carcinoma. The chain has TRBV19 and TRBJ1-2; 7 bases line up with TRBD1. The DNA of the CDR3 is TGTGCCAGTAGTATTCGGGACAGACAACCTTACGATGGCTACACCTTC. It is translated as CASSIRDRQPYDGYTF. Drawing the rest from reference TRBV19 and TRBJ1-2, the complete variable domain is DGGITQSPKYLFRKEGQNVTLSCEQNLNHDAMYWYRQDPGQGLRLIYYSQIVNDFQKGDIAEGYSVSREKKESFPLTVTSAQKNPTAFYLCASSIRDRQPYDGYTFGSGTRLTVV.